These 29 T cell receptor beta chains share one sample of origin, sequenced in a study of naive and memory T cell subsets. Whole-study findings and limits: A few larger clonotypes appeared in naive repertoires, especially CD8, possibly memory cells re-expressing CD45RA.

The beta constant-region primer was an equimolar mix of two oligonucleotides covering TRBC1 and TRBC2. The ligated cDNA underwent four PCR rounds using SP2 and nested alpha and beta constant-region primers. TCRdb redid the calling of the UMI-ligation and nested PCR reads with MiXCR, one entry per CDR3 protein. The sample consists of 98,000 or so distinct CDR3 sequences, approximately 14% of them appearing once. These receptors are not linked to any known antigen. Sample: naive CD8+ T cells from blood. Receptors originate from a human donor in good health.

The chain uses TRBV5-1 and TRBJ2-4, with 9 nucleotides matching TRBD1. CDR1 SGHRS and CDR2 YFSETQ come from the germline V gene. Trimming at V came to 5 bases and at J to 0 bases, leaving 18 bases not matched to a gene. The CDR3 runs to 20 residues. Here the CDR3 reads CASSRTNLGQGTGAKNIQYF. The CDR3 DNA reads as TGCGCCAGCAGTCGAACTAATCTGGGACAGGGTACAGGAGCCAAAAACATTCAGTACTTC.

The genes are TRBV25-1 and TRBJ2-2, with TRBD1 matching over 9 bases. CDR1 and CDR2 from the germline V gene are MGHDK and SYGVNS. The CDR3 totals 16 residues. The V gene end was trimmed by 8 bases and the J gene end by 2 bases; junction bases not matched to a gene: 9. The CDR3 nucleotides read TGTGCCAGCCGGGGCCCGGACAGGGGAAACACCGGGGAGCTGTTTTTT. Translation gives CASRGPDRGNTGELFF. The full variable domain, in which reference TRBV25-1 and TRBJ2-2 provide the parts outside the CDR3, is EADIYQTPRYLVIGTGKKITLECSQTMGHDKMYWYQQDPGMELHLIHYSYGVNSTEKGDLSSESTVSRIRTEHFPLTLESARPSHTSQYLCASRGPDRGNTGELFFGEGSRLTVL.

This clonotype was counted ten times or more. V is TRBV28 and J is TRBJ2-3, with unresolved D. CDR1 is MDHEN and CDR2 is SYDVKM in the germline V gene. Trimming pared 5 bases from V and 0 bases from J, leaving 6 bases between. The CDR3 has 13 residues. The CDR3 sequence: CASSPSSTDTQYF. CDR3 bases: TGTGCCAGCAGTCCCTCTAGCACAGATACGCAGTATTTT.

The CDR3 is CASSVRQPEKDYGYTF. As DNA, the CDR3 is TGTGCCAGCAGTGTGAGACAGCCCGAGAAAGACTATGGCTACACCTTC. V is TRBV2 and J is TRBJ1-2, with D possibly matching TRBD1 (5 bases). Germline V CDR1 and CDR2: SNHLY, FYNNEI. The V end was cut by 4 bases, the J end by 3 bases, with 18 bases between. The CDR3 sequence is 16 residues long. The full variable domain, with the rest looked up from reference TRBV2 and TRBJ1-2, is EPEVTQTPSHQVTQMGQEVILRCVPISNHLYFYWYRQILGQKVEFLVSFYNNEISEKSEIFDDQFSVERPDGSNFTLKIRSTKLEDSAMYFCASSVRQPEKDYGYTFGSGTRLTVV.

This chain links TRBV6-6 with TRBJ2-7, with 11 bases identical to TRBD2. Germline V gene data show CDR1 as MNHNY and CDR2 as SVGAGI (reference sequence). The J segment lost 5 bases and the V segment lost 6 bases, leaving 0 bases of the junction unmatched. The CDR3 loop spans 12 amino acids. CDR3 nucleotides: TGTGCCAGCAGACTAGCGGGAGACGAGCAGTACTTC. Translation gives CASRLAGDEQYF.

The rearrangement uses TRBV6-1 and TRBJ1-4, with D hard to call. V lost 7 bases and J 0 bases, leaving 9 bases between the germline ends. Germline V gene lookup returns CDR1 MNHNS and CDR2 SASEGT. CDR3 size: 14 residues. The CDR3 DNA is TGTGCCAGCATGAGGCTGACAACTAATGAAAAACTGTTTTTT. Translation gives CASMRLTTNEKLFF.

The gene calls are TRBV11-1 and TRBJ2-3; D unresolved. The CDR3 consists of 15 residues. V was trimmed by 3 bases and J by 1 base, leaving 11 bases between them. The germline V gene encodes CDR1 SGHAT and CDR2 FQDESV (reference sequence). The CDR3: CASSFTGVGTDTQYF. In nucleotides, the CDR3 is TGTGCCAGCAGCTTTACTGGGGTGGGCACAGATACGCAGTATTTT. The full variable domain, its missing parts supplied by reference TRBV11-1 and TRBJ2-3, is EAEVAQSPRYKITEKSQAVAFWCDPISGHATLYWYRQILGQGPELLVQFQDESVVDDSQLPKDRFSAERLKGVDSTLKIQPAELGDSAMYLCASSFTGVGTDTQYFGPGTRLTVL.

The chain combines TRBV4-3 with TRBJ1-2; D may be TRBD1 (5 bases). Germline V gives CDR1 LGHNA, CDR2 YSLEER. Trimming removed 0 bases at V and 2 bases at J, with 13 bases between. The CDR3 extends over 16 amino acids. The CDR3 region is CASSQDFGGENYGYTF. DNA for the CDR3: TGCGCCAGCAGCCAAGATTTCGGGGGAGAAAACTATGGCTACACCTTC.

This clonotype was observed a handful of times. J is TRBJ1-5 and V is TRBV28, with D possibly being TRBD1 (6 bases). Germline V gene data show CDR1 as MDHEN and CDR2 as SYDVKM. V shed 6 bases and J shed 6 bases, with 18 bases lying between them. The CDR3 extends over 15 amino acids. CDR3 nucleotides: TGTGCCAGCAGCCCCTCACAGGGATTCGGTCAGCCCCAGCATTTT. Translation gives CASSPSQGFGQPQHF. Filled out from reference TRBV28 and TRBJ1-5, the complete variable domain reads DVKVTQSSRYLVKRTGEKVFLECVQDMDHENMFWYRQDPGLGLRLIYFSYDVKMKEKGDIPEGYSVSREKKERFSLILESASTNQTSMYLCASSPSQGFGQPQHFGDGTRLSIL.

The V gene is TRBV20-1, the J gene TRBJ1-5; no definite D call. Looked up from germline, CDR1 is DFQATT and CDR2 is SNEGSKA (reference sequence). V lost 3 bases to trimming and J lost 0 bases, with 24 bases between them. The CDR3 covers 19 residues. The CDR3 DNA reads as TGCAGTGCTAGGGCCCTCGGCGCCAACAAAGGGTATAGCAATCAGCCCCAGCATTTT. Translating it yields CSARALGANKGYSNQPQHF.

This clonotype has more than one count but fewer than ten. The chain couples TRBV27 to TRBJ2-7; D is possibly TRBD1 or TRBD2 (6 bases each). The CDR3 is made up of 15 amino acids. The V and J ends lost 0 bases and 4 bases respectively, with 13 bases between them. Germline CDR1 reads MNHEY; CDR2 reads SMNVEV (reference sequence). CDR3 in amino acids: CASSLSGGRLYEQYF. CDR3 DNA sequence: TGTGCCAGCAGTTTATCCGGGGGCCGACTTTACGAGCAGTACTTC.

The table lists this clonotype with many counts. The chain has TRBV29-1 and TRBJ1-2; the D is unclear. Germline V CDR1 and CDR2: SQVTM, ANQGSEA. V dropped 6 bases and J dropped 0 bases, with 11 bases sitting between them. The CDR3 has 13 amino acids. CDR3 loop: CSVKPAANYGYTF. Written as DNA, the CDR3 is TGCAGCGTAAAACCGGCCGCTAACTATGGCTACACCTTC.

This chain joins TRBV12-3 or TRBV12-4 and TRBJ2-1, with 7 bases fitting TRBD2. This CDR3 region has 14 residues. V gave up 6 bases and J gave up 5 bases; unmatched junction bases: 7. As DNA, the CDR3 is TGTGCCAGCAGCCTTAGCGGGTTCGACAATGAGCAGTTCTTC. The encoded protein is CASSLSGFDNEQFF.

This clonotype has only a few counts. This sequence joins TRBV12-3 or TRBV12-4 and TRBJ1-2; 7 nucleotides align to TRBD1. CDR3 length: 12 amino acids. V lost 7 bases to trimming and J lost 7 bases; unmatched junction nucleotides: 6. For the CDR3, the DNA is TGTGCCAGCACCGACAGGGCGGGTGGCTACACCTTC. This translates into CASTDRAGGYTF.

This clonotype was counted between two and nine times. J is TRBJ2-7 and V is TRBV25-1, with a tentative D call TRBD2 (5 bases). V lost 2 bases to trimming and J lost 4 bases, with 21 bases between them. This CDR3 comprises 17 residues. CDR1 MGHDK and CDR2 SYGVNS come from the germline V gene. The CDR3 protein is CASSEIRPGGSMYEQYF. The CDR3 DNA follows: TGTGCCAGCAGTGAAATCCGCCCAGGAGGCAGCATGTACGAGCAGTACTTC.

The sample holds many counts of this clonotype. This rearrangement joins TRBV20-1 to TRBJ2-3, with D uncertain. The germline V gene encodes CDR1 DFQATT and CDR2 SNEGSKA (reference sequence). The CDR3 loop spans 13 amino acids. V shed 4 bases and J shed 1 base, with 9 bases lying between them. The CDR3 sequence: CSATQTGTDTQYF. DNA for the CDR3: TGCAGTGCTACTCAGACTGGCACAGATACGCAGTATTTT.

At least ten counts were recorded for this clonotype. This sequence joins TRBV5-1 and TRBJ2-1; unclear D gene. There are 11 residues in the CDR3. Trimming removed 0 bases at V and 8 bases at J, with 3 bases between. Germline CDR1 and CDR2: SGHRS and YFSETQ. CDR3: CASSLVDEQFF. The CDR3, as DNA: TGCGCCAGCAGCTTGGTAGATGAGCAGTTCTTC.

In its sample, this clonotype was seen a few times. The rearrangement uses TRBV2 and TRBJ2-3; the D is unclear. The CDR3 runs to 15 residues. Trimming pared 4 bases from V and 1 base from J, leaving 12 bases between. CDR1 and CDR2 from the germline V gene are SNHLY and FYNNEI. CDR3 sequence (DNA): TGTGCCAGCAGTGCGAACCCACGAGGCACAGATACGCAGTATTTT. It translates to CASSANPRGTDTQYF.

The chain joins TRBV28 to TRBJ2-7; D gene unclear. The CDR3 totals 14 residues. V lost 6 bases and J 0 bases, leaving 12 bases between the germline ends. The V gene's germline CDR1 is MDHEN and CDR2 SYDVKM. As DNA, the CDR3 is TGTGCCAGCAGCCCCCCAATGTTCTCCTACGAGCAGTACTTC. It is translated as CASSPPMFSYEQYF.

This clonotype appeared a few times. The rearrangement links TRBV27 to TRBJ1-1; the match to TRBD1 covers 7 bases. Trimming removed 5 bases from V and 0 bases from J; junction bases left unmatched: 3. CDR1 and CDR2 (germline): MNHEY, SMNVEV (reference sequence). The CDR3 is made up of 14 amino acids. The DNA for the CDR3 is TGTGCCAGCAGTAACAGGGGTATGAACACTGAAGCTTTCTTT. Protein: CASSNRGMNTEAFF.

In DNA form, the CDR3 reads TGTGCCAGCAGCTCCGGTGGCGGGGAGCTGTTTTTT. Amino acids: CASSSGGGELFF. J is TRBJ2-2 and V is TRBV7-3, with D hard to call. Germline V gene lookup returns CDR1 SGHTA and CDR2 FQGTGA. Trimming removed 4 bases at V and 7 bases at J, with 7 bases between. The CDR3 consists of 12 residues.

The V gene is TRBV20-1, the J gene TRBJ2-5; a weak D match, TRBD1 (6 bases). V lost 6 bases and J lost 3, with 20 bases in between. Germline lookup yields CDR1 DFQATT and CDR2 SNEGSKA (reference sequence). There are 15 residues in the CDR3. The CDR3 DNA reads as TGCAGTGCCACCCTGCCAGGGGTCAACGAAGAGACCCAGTACTTC. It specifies CSATLPGVNEETQYF.

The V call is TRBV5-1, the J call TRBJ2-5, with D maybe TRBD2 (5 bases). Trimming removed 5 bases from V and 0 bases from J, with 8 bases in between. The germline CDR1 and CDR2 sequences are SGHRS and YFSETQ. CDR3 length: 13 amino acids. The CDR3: CASRPGNQETQYF. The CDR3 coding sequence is TGCGCCAGCAGACCCGGGAACCAAGAGACCCAGTACTTC.

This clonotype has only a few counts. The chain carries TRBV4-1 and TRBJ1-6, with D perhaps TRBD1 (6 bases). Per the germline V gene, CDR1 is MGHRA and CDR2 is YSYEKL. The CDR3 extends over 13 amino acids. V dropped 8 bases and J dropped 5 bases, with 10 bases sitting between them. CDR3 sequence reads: CASSGVNNSPLHF. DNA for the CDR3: TGCGCCAGCTCAGGGGTAAATAATTCACCCCTCCACTTT.

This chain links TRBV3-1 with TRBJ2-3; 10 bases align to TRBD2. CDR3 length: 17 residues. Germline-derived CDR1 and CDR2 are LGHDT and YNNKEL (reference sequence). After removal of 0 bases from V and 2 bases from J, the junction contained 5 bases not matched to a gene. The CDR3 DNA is TGTGCCAGCAGCCAAGATTTAGCGGGGGGACTCACAGATACGCAGTATTTT. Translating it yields CASSQDLAGGLTDTQYF.

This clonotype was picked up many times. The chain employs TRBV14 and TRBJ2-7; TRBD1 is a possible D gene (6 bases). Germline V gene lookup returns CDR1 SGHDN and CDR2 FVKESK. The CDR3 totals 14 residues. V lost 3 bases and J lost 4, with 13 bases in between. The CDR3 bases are TGTGCCAGCAGCCACTGGACAGACCCATACGAGCAGTACTTC. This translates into CASSHWTDPYEQYF.

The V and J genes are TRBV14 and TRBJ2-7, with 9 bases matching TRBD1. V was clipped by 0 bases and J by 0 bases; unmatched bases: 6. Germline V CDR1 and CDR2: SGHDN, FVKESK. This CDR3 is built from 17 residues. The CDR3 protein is CASSQDPWDRDSYEQYF. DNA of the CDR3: TGTGCCAGCAGCCAAGATCCGTGGGACAGGGACTCCTACGAGCAGTACTTC.

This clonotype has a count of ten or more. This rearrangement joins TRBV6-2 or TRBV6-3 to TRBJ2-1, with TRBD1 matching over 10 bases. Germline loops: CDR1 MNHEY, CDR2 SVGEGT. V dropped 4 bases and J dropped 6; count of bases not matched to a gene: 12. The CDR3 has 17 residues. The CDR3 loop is CASSWDRDRGPLNEQFF. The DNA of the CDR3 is TGTGCCAGCAGTTGGGACCGGGACAGGGGACCCCTCAATGAGCAGTTCTTC.

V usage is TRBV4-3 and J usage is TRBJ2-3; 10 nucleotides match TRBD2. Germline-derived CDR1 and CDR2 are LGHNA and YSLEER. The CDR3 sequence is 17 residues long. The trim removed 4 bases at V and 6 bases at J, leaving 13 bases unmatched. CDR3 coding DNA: TGCGCCAGCAGCCCAACCTCTAGCGGGAGCGCTCGCGATACGCAGTATTTT. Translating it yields CASSPTSSGSARDTQYF.